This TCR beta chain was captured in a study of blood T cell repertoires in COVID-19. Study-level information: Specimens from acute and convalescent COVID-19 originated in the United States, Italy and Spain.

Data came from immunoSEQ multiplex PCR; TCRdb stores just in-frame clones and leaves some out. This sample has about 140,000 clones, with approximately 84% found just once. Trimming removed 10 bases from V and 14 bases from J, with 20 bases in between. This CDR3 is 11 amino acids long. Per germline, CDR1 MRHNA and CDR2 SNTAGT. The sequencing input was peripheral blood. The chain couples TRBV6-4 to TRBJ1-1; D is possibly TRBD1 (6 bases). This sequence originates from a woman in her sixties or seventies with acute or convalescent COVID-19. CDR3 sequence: CATRTANRLFF. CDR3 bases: TGTGCCACCCGGACAGCGAATCGGCTCTTCTTT.